Sequencing of this TCR beta chain was carried out in a study of blood T cell repertoires in COVID-19. Germline assignment: CDR1 LNHDA and CDR2 SQIVND (reference sequence). With 10 bases clipped from V and 6 bases from J, the junction kept 8 bases outside the gene matches. The CDR3 extends over 13 amino acids. Clones were read by immunoSEQ multiplex PCR, and TCRdb kept only the in-frame ones, dropping some. The repertoire holds around 280,000 clones, with 75% to 90% as singletons. The sequence was obtained from a woman aged 25 to 39 who had recovered from COVID-19. This chain uses TRBV19 with TRBJ1-1, with TRBD1 matching over 10 bases. The sample comprised peripheral blood. CDR3 amino acids: CATNGQGEAEAFF. DNA for the CDR3: TGTGCCACCAACGGACAGGGGGAGGCTGAAGCTTTCTTT.